The clone carrying this T cell receptor beta chain appeared a few times. Its antigen is undetermined. The data stem from a study of CD8 T cells in ankylosing spondylitis. Overall study findings and caveats: Within matched ankylosing spondylitis synovial fluid, disease-linked clones were reportedly significantly enriched. A subset of motif variants has previously been described in the synovial fluid and blood of reactive arthritis. Ankylosing spondylitis blood appeared to carry a characteristic TCR beta motif of under ten highly homologous variants.

TCRdb reprocessed the 5' RACE reads with MiXCR, giving one entry per CDR3 protein. The table lists around 250,000 distinct CDR3 sequences, roughly 10% of them singletons. The TCR was taken from a male donor with ankylosing spondylitis or in good health (not recorded which). Sequenced: blood, either unsorted or a sorted T cell fraction (not recorded which).

The CDR3: CASISRAHDRGVGEQYF. The CDR3 region has the DNA TGCGCCAGCATCAGTAGGGCCCATGACCGAGGGGTGGGCGAGCAGTACTTC. The chain joins TRBV5-1 to TRBJ2-7; D may correspond to TRBD1 or TRBD2 (5 bases each). Between the trimmed V and J ends, which lost 6 bases and 6 bases, there was a span of 28 bases. The V gene's germline CDR1 is SGHRS and CDR2 YFSETQ. CDR3 size: 17 residues.